What follows are 25 T cell receptor beta chains derived from one specimen sequenced in a study of T cells in Graves' hyperthyroidism and ophthalmopathy. TCR beta CDR3 regions were amplified from RNA transcripts. A first-round RT-PCR of the TCR CDR3 used the HTBI primer set. TCRdb reprocessed the multiplex PCR reads via MiXCR and lists one record per CDR3 protein. The sample has approximately 380,000 distinct CDR3 sequences; 18% are singletons. The sample consisted of blood. These receptors all come from a man younger than 30 with Graves' ophthalmopathy.

This chain joins TRBV9 and TRBJ2-1; TRBD1 aligns across 8 bases. Germline trimming cut 0 bases from V and 6 bases from J; bases unmatched to any gene: 8. This CDR3 spans 16 amino acids. The V gene's germline CDR1 is SGDLS and CDR2 YYNGEE. CDR3 sequence reads: CASSVEGQGAVNEQFF. As DNA, the CDR3 is TGTGCCAGCAGCGTAGAGGGTCAGGGGGCAGTCAATGAGCAGTTCTTC.

This clonotype was counted ten times or more. The junction differs from germline at one of its ends, possibly a read error. The rearrangement links TRBV6-1 to TRBJ2-3, with 10 positions matching TRBD1. CDR3 length equals 15 residues. The germline V gene has CDR1 MNHNS and CDR2 SASEGT. CDR3 nucleotides: TGCGCCAGCAGCACCGGACAGGGGGGCACAGATACGCAGTATTTT. Encoded protein: CASSTGQGGTDTQYF.

This clonotype was found a few times. This could be a read error, since a much larger clone is one nucleotide away. The chain links TRBV28 to TRBJ2-1; perhaps TRBD1 as D (5 bases). Trimming removed 2 bases from V and 8 bases from J, with 10 bases in between. The CDR3 spans 13 residues. Per the germline V gene, CDR1 is MDHEN and CDR2 is SYDVKM. DNA of the CDR3: TGTGCCAGCAGTTTAAGCAGGGCCGATGAGCAGTTCTTC. It yields the protein CASSLSRADEQFF.

This clonotype was observed at least ten times. The genes are TRBV6-1 and TRBJ2-1; TRBD2 agrees at 8 bases. This CDR3 spans 18 amino acids. CDR1 and CDR2 from the germline V gene are MNHNS and SASEGT. J lost 0 bases, V lost 7 bases, and 14 bases had no gene match. CDR3 nucleotide sequence: TGTGCCAGCAATCTTAAGGAGTCCAGCGGGGGCTCCTACAATGAGCAGTTCTTC. This encodes CASNLKESSGGSYNEQFF.

The gene calls are TRBV27 and TRBJ1-2; 9 positions agree with TRBD1. Trimming removed 4 bases from V and 7 bases from J; junction bases left unmatched: 10. There are 15 residues in the CDR3. The germline gives CDR1 MNHEY, CDR2 SMNVEV (reference sequence). CDR3 nucleotide sequence: TGTGCCAGCAGTTCCCGGGACAGGGTAGAGGGTGGCTACACCTTC. Translation: CASSSRDRVEGGYTF.

In its sample, this clonotype was seen a few times. The chain has TRBV7-7 and TRBJ2-1; 15 nucleotides agree with TRBD2. The length of the CDR3 is 19 residues. The V and J ends lost 4 bases and 0 bases, in that order; junction bases with no gene match: 7. The V gene's germline CDR1 is SSHAT and CDR2 FNYEAQ (reference sequence). CDR3 sequence: CASSSGTSGGLSSYNEQFF. In nucleotides, the CDR3 is TGTGCCAGCAGCTCCGGGACTAGCGGGGGGTTGAGCTCCTACAATGAGCAGTTCTTC.

A remark on this clonotype: A read error may be the cause here, since a much bigger clone is one base away. The J gene is TRBJ1-4, the V gene TRBV6-5; D remains unclear. Germline V gene lookup returns CDR1 MNHEY and CDR2 SVGAGI. V was clipped by 2 bases and J by 6 bases, with 13 bases between them. This CDR3 region has 15 residues. The CDR3 DNA reads as TGTGCCAGCAGTTACGCGGGGAGGGATGATGAAAAACTGTTTTTT. Amino acid sequence: CASSYAGRDDEKLFF.

The CDR3 sequence: CASMAPSTYEQYF. The DNA of the CDR3 is TGTGCCAGCATGGCCCCGTCAACCTACGAGCAGTACTTC. The chain joins TRBV6-1 to TRBJ2-7, with unresolved D. Germline V gene lookup returns CDR1 MNHNS and CDR2 SASEGT. Trimming stripped 7 bases from V and 2 bases from J, with 12 bases between. This CDR3 comprises 13 residues.

The chain joins TRBV20-1 to TRBJ2-7, with 7 positions matching TRBD1. CDR1 and CDR2 (germline): DFQATT, SNEGSKA (reference sequence). V was pared by 0 bases and J by 3 bases, with 5 bases of the junction left unmatched. This CDR3 has 14 amino acids. The CDR3 DNA reads TGCAGTGCTAGAGATGGAGACAGGGTCTACGAGCAGTACTTC. It is translated as CSARDGDRVYEQYF.

The CDR3, as DNA: TGTGCCAGCAGTGAAGCGCTTGGCCGTCTAGAGCAGTACTTC. It is translated as CASSEALGRLEQYF. The chain employs TRBV2 and TRBJ2-7; no definite D call. The CDR3 consists of 14 residues. Germline CDR1 is SNHLY and CDR2 is FYNNEI. Trimming pared 0 bases from V and 7 bases from J, leaving 13 bases between.

This clonotype was seen a few times. This chain connects TRBV2 to TRBJ1-6; D remains ambiguous. CDR3 size: 16 residues. The V end was cut by 8 bases, the J end by 1 base, with 15 bases between. CDR1 is SNHLY, CDR2 FYNNEI, per germline. CDR3 DNA: TGTGCCAGCGATAGCTTTAGGGAATCCTATAATTCACCCCTCCACTTT. This encodes CASDSFRESYNSPLHF.

In this sample, this clonotype turned up a few times. V and J are TRBV7-3 and TRBJ1-6; the D gene is possibly TRBD1 (5 bases). Germline assignment: CDR1 SGHTA and CDR2 FQGTGA. The CDR3 is 16 residues long. Trimming left V 5 bases short and J 0 bases short, with 11 bases between. For the CDR3, the DNA is TGTGCCAGCAGCCTCCCCGGACACTCCTATAATTCACCCCTCCACTTT. Encoded protein: CASSLPGHSYNSPLHF. Complete variable domain (other parts from reference TRBV7-3 and TRBJ1-6): GAGVSQTPSNKVTEKGKYVELRCDPISGHTALYWYRQSLGQGPEFLIYFQGTGAADDSGLPNDRFFAVRPEGSVSTLKIQRTERGDSAVYLCASSLPGHSYNSPLHFGNGTRLTVT.

This clonotype was counted at least ten times. The rearrangement joins TRBV2 to TRBJ2-1; 10 bases agree with TRBD2. V gave up 4 bases and J gave up 4 bases; unmatched junction bases: 4. The CDR3 sequence is 15 residues long. CDR1 is SNHLY, CDR2 FYNNEI, per germline. CDR3 amino acids: CASSGDSGGYNEQFF. DNA for the CDR3: TGTGCCAGCAGTGGGGATAGCGGGGGGTACAATGAGCAGTTCTTC.

This clonotype was found once. The chain has TRBV20-1 and TRBJ1-5; 10 nucleotides match TRBD1. This CDR3 spans 14 amino acids. Looked up from germline, CDR1 is DFQATT and CDR2 is SNEGSKA (reference sequence). Trimming removed 5 bases from V and 2 bases from J; junction bases left unmatched: 3. The CDR3 reads CSADRGQGNQPQHF. The CDR3 DNA sequence: TGCAGTGCTGACAGGGGGCAAGGCAATCAGCCCCAGCATTTT.

This clonotype was found many times. This rearrangement joins TRBV5-1 to TRBJ1-6, with 7 bases fitting TRBD1. V lost 0 bases to trimming and J lost 4 bases; unmatched junction nucleotides: 4. Germline V lookup: CDR1 SGHRS, CDR2 YFSETQ. The CDR3 spans 16 residues. The CDR3 here is CASSLGGQEYNSPLHF. The CDR3 coding sequence is TGCGCCAGCAGCTTGGGTGGACAGGAGTATAATTCACCCCTCCACTTT.

This clonotype has a count of ten or more. Here the CDR3 DNA reads TGTGCCAGCACGCTACAGGGACTCGAGCAGTACTTC. The encoded protein is CASTLQGLEQYF. The chain is built from TRBV12-3 or TRBV12-4 and TRBJ2-7, with D perhaps TRBD1 or TRBD2 (6 bases each). The CDR3 has 12 amino acids. V gave up 7 bases and J gave up 6 bases, with 13 bases separating them.

A word on this clonotype: The junction does not match germline at one end; this may be a read error. The chain links TRBV4-1 to TRBJ1-1; no clear D gene. Germline values: CDR1 MGHRA, CDR2 YSYEKL. The CDR3 is 16 amino acids. The CDR3 spells CASSQFPDYPGTEAFF. The CDR3, as DNA: TGTGCCAGCAGCCAATTCCCCGACTACCCGGGGACTGAAGCTTTCTTT.

This clonotype occurred a few times. V gene TRBV20-1 combines with J gene TRBJ2-3; 13 bases agree with TRBD2. Germline V gene sequence: CDR1 DFQATT, CDR2 SNEGSKA (reference sequence). V lost 6 bases to trimming and J lost 5 bases; unmatched junction nucleotides: 8. The CDR3 has 15 amino acids. The DNA for the CDR3 is TGCAGTGCCACTCGGACTAGCGGGGGTGGAGATACGCAGTATTTT. Translated, it gives CSATRTSGGGDTQYF.

This clonotype was detected only a few times. The V gene is TRBV6-6, the J gene TRBJ1-1; the match to TRBD1 covers 9 bases. Germline V gene lookup returns CDR1 MNHNY and CDR2 SVGAGI (reference sequence). J lost 5 bases, V lost 2 bases, and 9 bases had no gene match. This CDR3 spans 16 amino acids. The CDR3 DNA reads as TGTGCCAGCAGTTACAAACCCGACAGGGGGAATACTGAAGCTTTCTTT. It codes for CASSYKPDRGNTEAFF.

This clonotype was seen a handful of times. This rearrangement joins TRBV9 to TRBJ2-1; 7 bases align to TRBD1. The CDR3 loop spans 13 amino acids. CDR1 is SGDLS, CDR2 YYNGEE, per germline. V shed 4 bases and J 8 bases; nucleotides not matched to a gene: 6. The CDR3 loop reads CASSPPDRDEQFF. In DNA, the CDR3 is TGTGCCAGCAGCCCCCCCGACAGGGATGAGCAGTTCTTC.

CDR3: CSARDAGYQPQHF. Written as DNA, the CDR3 is TGCAGTGCTAGAGATGCAGGGTATCAGCCCCAGCATTTT. The chain joins TRBV20-1 to TRBJ1-5; tentatively, D is TRBD1 (5 bases). Germline CDR1 and CDR2: DFQATT and SNEGSKA (reference sequence). This CDR3 is built from 13 residues. V was pared by 0 bases and J by 5 bases, with 8 bases between.

The J gene is TRBJ2-1, the V gene TRBV6-2 or TRBV6-3; D could derive from TRBD1 or TRBD2 (6 bases each). CDR3 length: 16 amino acids. CDR1 and CDR2 (germline): MNHEY, SVGEGT. Trimming removed 6 bases from V and 3 bases from J, with 18 bases in between. The CDR3 is CASRKGGGLLYNEQFF. CDR3 sequence (DNA): TGTGCCAGCAGGAAAGGAGGGGGTCTTCTCTACAATGAGCAGTTCTTC.

The rearrangement links TRBV6-1 to TRBJ2-1, with 7 bases fitting TRBD1. There are 11 residues in the CDR3. The junction had 8 bases not matched to a gene; V was cut back by 6 bases and J by 15 bases. CDR1 is MNHNS, CDR2 SASEGT, per germline. The CDR3 region has the DNA TGTGCCAGCAGGACAGGGTCAGTGCTGTTCTTC. This sequence encodes CASRTGSVLFF.

The gene calls are TRBV5-1 and TRBJ2-7, with a weak D call TRBD2 (6 bases). V was clipped by 5 bases and J by 2 bases, with 14 bases between them. The CDR3 runs 14 residues. Germline V CDR1 and CDR2: SGHRS, YFSETQ. CDR3 sequence (DNA): TGCGCCAGCAGGAGTGCGGGGACCACCTACGAGCAGTACTTC. Protein product: CASRSAGTTYEQYF. Together with reference TRBV5-1 and TRBJ2-7, the CDR3 gives the full variable domain: KAGVTQTPRYLIKTRGQQVTLSCSPISGHRSVSWYQQTPGQGLQFLFEYFSETQRNKGNFPGRFSGRQFSNSRSEMNVSTLELGDSALYLCASRSAGTTYEQYFGPGTRLTVT.

The chain links TRBV10-3 to TRBJ2-1, with TRBD2 matching 7 bases. The J call is in doubt because the DNA end fits TRBJ2-7 better. The CDR3 totals 13 residues. The germline gives CDR1 ENHRY, CDR2 SYGVKD. Here the CDR3 reads CAITGRETNEQYF. The CDR3 DNA is TGTGCCATCACGGGGCGGGAGACCAATGAGCAGTACTTC.